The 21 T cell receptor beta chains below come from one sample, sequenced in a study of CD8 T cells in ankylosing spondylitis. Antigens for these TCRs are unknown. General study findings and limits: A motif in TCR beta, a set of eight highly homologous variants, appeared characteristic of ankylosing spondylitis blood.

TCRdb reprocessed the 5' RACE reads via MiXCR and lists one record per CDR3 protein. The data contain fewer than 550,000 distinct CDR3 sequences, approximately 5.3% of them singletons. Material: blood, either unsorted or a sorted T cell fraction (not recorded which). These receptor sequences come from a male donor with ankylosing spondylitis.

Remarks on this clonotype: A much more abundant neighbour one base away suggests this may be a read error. CDR3 nucleotides: TGCGCCAGCAGCCAGAACAGGGCTAGCTCCAATAATTCACCCCTCCACTTT. It translates to CASSQNRASSNNSPLHF. The J gene is TRBJ1-6, the V gene TRBV4-3; tentatively, D is TRBD1 (6 bases). The CDR3 covers 17 residues. Germline V gives CDR1 LGHNA, CDR2 YSLEER.

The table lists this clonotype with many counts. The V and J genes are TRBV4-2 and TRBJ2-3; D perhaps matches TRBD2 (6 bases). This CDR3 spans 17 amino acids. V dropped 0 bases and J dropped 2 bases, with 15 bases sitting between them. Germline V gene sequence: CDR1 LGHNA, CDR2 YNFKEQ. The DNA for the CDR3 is TGTGCCAGCAGCCAAGAACTCGGGAGCGCCAACACAGATACGCAGTATTTT. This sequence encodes CASSQELGSANTDTQYF.

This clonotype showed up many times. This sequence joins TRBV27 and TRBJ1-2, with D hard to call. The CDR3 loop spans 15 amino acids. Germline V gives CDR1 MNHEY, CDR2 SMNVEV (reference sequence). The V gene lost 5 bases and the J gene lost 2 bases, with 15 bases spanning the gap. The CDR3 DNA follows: TGTGCCAGCAGTACAGACCCGGACGGAAACTATGGCTACACCTTC. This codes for CASSTDPDGNYGYTF.

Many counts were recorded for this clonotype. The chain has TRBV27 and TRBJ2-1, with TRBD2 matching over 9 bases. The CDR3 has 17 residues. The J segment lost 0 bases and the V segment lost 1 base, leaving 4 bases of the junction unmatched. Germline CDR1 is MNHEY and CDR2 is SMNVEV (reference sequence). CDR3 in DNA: TGTGCCAGCAGTTTATTAGCGGGAGTGAGCTCCTACAATGAGCAGTTCTTC. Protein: CASSLLAGVSSYNEQFF.

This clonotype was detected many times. The CDR3 DNA reads TGTGCCATCAGTGACCTTGGGGGTTTGACAGATACGCAGTATTTT. It translates to CAISDLGGLTDTQYF. The genes are TRBV10-3 and TRBJ2-3; D may match TRBD1 or TRBD2 (5 bases each). V lost 3 bases and J 3 bases, leaving 13 bases between the germline ends. The germline V gene has CDR1 ENHRY and CDR2 SYGVKD. The CDR3 runs 15 residues.

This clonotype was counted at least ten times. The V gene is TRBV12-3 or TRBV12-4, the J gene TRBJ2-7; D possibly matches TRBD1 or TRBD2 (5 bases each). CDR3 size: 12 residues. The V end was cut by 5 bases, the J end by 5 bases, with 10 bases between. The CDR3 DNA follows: TGTGCCAGCAGTCGGGACGTCAACGAGCAGTACTTC. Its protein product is CASSRDVNEQYF.

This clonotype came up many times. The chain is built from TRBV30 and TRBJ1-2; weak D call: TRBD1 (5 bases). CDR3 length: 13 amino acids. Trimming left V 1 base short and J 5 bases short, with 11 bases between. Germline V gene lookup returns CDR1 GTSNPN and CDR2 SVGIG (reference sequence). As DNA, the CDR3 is TGTGCCTGGAGTGGGGGGTCAGGGTATGGCTACACCTTC. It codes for CAWSGGSGYGYTF.

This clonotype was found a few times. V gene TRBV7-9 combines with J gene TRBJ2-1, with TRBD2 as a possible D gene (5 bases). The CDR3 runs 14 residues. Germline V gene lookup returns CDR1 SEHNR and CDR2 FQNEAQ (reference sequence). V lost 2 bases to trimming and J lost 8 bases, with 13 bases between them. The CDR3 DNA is TGTGCCAGCAGCTTAATAGCCAACGGGGATGAGCAGTTCTTC. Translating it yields CASSLIANGDEQFF.

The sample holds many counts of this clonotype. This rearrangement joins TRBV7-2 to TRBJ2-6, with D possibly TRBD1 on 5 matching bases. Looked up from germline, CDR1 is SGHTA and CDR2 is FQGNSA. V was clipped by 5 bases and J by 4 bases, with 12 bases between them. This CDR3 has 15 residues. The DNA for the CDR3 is TGTGCCAGCAGCCTAGGGGTTGCCGGGGCCAACGTCCTGACTTTC. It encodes CASSLGVAGANVLTF.

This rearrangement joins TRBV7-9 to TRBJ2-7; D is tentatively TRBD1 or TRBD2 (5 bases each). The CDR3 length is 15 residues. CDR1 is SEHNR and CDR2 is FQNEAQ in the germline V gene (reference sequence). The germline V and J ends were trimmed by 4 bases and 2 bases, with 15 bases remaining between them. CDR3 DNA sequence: TGTGCCAGCAGCTCCCGGGATGACAGACCCTACGAGCAGTACTTC. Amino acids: CASSSRDDRPYEQYF.

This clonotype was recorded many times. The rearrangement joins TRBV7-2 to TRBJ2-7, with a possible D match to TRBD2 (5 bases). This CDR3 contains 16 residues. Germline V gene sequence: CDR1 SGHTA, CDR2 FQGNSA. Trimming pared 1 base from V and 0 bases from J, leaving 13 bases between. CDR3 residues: CASSLDGLALSYEQYF. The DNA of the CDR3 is TGTGCCAGCAGCTTAGACGGACTTGCTCTCTCCTACGAGCAGTACTTC.

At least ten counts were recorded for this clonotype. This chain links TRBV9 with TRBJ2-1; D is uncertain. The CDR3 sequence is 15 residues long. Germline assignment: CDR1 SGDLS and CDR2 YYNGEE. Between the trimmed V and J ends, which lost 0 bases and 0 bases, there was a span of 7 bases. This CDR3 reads CASSVDQSSYNEQFF. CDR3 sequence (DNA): TGTGCCAGCAGCGTAGACCAGAGCTCCTACAATGAGCAGTTCTTC.

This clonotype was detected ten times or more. The CDR3 DNA sequence: TGTGCCAGCAGACGGACAGGGCTGGGCGAGCAGTACTTC. The encoded protein is CASRRTGLGEQYF. The genes are TRBV6-4 and TRBJ2-7; 8 bases are shared with TRBD1. Germline values: CDR1 MRHNA, CDR2 SNTAGT. The CDR3 contains 13 residues. The V and J ends lost 6 bases and 6 bases, in that order; junction bases with no gene match: 7.

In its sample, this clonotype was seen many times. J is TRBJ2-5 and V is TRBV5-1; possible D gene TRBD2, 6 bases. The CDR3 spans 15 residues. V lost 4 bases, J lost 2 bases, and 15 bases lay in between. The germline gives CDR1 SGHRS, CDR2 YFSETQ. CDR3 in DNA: TGCGCCAGCAGCCAATCCCCGGGACTGCAAGAGACCCAGTACTTC. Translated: CASSQSPGLQETQYF.

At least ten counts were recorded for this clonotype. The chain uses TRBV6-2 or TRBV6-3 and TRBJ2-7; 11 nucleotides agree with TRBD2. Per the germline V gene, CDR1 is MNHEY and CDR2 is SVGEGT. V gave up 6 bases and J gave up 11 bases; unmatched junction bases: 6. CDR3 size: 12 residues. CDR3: CASSLRLAGKYF. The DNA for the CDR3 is TGTGCCAGCAGCTTAAGACTAGCGGGAAAGTACTTC.

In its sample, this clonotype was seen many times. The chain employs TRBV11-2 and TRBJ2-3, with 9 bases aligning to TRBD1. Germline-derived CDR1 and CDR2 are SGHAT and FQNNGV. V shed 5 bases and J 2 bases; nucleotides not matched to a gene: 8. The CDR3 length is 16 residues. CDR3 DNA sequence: TGTGCCAGCAGCACCCTCGGACAGGGGAACACAGATACGCAGTATTTT. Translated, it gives CASSTLGQGNTDTQYF. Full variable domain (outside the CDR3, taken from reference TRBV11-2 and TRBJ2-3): EAGVAQSPRYKIIEKRQSVAFWCNPISGHATLYWYQQILGQGPKLLIQFQNNGVVDDSQLPKDRFSAERLKGVDSTLKIQPAKLEDSAVYLCASSTLGQGNTDTQYFGPGTRLTVL.

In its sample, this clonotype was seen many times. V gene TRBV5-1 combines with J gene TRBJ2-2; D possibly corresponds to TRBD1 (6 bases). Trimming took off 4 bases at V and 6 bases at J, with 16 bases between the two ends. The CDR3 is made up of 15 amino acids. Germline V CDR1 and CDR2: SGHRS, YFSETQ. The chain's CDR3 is CASSGGQIEAGELFF. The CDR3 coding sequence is TGCGCCAGCAGCGGTGGACAGATCGAGGCCGGGGAGCTGTTTTTT.

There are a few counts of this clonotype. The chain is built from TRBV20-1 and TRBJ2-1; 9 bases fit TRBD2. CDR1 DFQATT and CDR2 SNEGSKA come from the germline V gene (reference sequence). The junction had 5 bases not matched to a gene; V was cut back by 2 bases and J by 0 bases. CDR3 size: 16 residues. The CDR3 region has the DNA TGCAGTGCTAGATCCATTAGCGGGAGCTCCTACAATGAGCAGTTCTTC. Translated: CSARSISGSSYNEQFF.

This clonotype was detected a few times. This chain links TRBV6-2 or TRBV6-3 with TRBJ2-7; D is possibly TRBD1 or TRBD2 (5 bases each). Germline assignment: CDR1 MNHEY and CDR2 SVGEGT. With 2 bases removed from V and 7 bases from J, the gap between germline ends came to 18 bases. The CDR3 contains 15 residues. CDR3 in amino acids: CASSYRGPGSGEQYF. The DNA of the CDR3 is TGTGCCAGCAGTTACCGCGGCCCGGGATCAGGGGAGCAGTACTTC.

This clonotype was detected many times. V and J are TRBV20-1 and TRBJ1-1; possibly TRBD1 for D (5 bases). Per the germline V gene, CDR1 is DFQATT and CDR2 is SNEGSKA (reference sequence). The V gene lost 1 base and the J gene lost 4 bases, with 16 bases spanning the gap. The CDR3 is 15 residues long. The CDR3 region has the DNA TGCAGTGCTAGAGGTGGGGCAGGGTCTATCACTGAAGCTTTCTTT. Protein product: CSARGGAGSITEAFF.

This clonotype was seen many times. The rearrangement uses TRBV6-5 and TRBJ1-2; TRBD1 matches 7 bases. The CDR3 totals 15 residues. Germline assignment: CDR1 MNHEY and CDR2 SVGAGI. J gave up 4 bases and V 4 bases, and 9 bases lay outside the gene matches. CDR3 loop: CASSSADRRGYGYTF. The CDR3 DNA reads TGTGCCAGCAGTTCCGCGGACAGGAGAGGCTATGGCTACACCTTC.